This T cell receptor (beta chain) was sequenced during a study of T-cell reconstitution after alpha-beta-depleted transplantation in children. The CDR3 runs 16 residues. Trimming cost V 4 bases and J 0 bases; bases outside gene matches: 6. Sample share makes this clonotype medium-sized. As it was prepared, the TCRbeta library received unique molecular identifiers. MiXCR was run by TCRdb on the PCR reads, yielding one entry per CDR3 protein. The sample gives about 610,000 distinct CDR3 sequences, approximately 10% of which show up once; about 4.2% is in the top ten. The starting material was PBMCs from the stem cell graft donor, obtained from the stem cell graft. The genes are TRBV12-3 or TRBV12-4 and TRBJ2-7, with TRBD1 matching over 10 bases. This receptor was identified in a human donor who donated a stem cell graft to a child with acute myeloid leukemia. In nucleotides, the CDR3 is TGTGCCAGCAGTTATGACAGGGGGCGAAGCTCCTACGAGCAGTACTTC. Translating it yields CASSYDRGRSSYEQYF.